One and the same sample provided the 27 T cell receptor beta chains below, sequenced in a study of cytomegalovirus exposure and HLA in healthy donors. With 60 Vbeta and 13 Jbeta primers, the PCR was carried out. The protocol was immunoSEQ multiplex PCR, while the TCRdb copy is restricted to in-frame clones and leaves out a portion. In the table there are approximately 100,000 clones, approximately 80% of which are singletons. Sequenced: PBMCs. The receptors derive from a woman aged 40 to 55 in good health and CMV-seropositive.

This clone was seen a handful of times. This sequence joins TRBV7-6 and TRBJ1-5; 8 bases match TRBD1. The CDR3 is made up of 15 amino acids. The germline V gene encodes CDR1 SGHVS and CDR2 FNYEAQ. V lost 5 bases and J lost 10; bases outside the gene matches: 13. The CDR3 bases are TGTGCCAGCAGCCGAGCCGGGACAGGAGTTCTACCCCAGCATTTT. It encodes CASSRAGTGVLPQHF.

In DNA, the CDR3 is TGCAGCGTCACGGGGGTAGATCCGTTCTTC. Its protein product is CSVTGVDPFF. The rearrangement links TRBV29-1 to TRBJ2-1, with D perhaps matching TRBD2 (6 bases). Per germline, CDR1 SQVTM and CDR2 ANQGSEA. The CDR3 sequence is 10 residues long. V was cut by 6 bases and J by 15 bases, with 15 bases left in between.

The V call is TRBV25-1, the J call TRBJ1-2, with 7 bases lining up with TRBD1. Germline CDR1 is MGHDK and CDR2 is SYGVNS. CDR3 size: 13 residues. Losses at the gene ends were 3 bases for V and 5 bases for J; bases not matched to a gene: 3. CDR3 nucleotides: TGTGCCAGCAGTGACGGACAGGTTTATGGCTACACCTTC. Translating gives CASSDGQVYGYTF.

The chain is built from TRBV6-1 and TRBJ1-2; the D gene is possibly TRBD1 (6 bases). V dropped 6 bases and J dropped 4 bases, with 12 bases sitting between them. Germline lookup yields CDR1 MNHNS and CDR2 SASEGT. This CDR3 is built from 13 residues. CDR3 in amino acids: CASRQGWGYGYTF. In DNA form, the CDR3 reads TGTGCCAGCAGGCAGGGGTGGGGCTATGGCTACACCTTC.

The chain couples TRBV30 to TRBJ2-3; D might be TRBD2 (7 bases). Trimming removed 4 bases from V and 5 bases from J, with 16 bases in between. In germline, CDR1 is GTSNPN, CDR2 SVGIG (reference sequence). This CDR3 has 14 amino acids. The CDR3 region has the DNA TGTGCCTGGATCGAAAGGGGGGGTAGAGATACGCAGTATTTT. Translating it yields CAWIERGGRDTQYF.

The rearrangement uses TRBV2 and TRBJ2-5; TRBD2 matches at 13 bases. V dropped 6 bases and J dropped 1; count of bases not matched to a gene: 11. This CDR3 has 18 residues. The germline V gene has CDR1 SNHLY and CDR2 FYNNEI. CDR3 amino acids: CASSLTSGGARFQETQYF. The CDR3, as DNA: TGTGCCAGCAGCCTCACTAGCGGGGGGGCGAGATTCCAAGAGACCCAGTACTTC.

V usage is TRBV5-1 and J usage is TRBJ1-1; D uncertain. Trimming took 2 bases from V and 0 from J, leaving 8 bases between them. Germline CDR1 and CDR2: SGHRS and YFSETQ. The CDR3 consists of 14 residues. The CDR3 loop reads CASSFDTVNTEAFF. CDR3 in DNA: TGCGCCAGCAGCTTCGACACTGTGAACACTGAAGCTTTCTTT.

The V gene is TRBV27, the J gene TRBJ1-4; 7 bases fit TRBD1. Germline V gene data show CDR1 as MNHEY and CDR2 as SMNVEV (reference sequence). CDR3 size: 12 residues. Unmatched junction bases numbered 3, after V lost 6 bases and J lost 8 bases. The CDR3 loop is CASRTGREKLFF. The CDR3 bases are TGTGCCAGCAGGACAGGGAGAGAAAAACTGTTTTTT.

The table lists this clone with a few counts. The chain links TRBV30 to TRBJ1-4, with D uncertain. This CDR3 is built from 14 residues. Germline V gene lookup returns CDR1 GTSNPN and CDR2 SVGIG (reference sequence). Trimming took 2 bases from V and 3 from J, leaving 10 bases between them. The CDR3 coding sequence is TGTGCCTGGAGTTTGGGAGGGTCTAATGAAAAACTGTTTTTT. The encoded protein is CAWSLGGSNEKLFF. The full variable domain, its missing parts supplied by reference TRBV30 and TRBJ1-4, is SQTIHQWPATLVQPVGSPLSLECTVEGTSNPNLYWYRQAAGRGLQLLFYSVGIGQISSEVPQNLSASRPQDRQFILSSKKLLLSDSGFYLCAWSLGGSNEKLFFGSGTQLSVL.

This clone was observed once. The chain joins TRBV7-3 to TRBJ2-7, with 7 bases fitting TRBD2. This CDR3 is built from 16 residues. The germline V gene has CDR1 SGHTA and CDR2 FQGTGA. The ends lost 1 base at V and 7 bases at J; junction bases unmatched: 13. The CDR3 here is CASSLSGAGTRGEQYF. CDR3 nucleotide sequence: TGTGCCAGCAGCTTAAGTGGAGCGGGGACCCGGGGTGAGCAGTACTTC.

J is TRBJ2-3 and V is TRBV7-9; TRBD2 aligns across 11 bases. CDR3 size: 15 residues. V dropped 5 bases and J dropped 2; count of bases not matched to a gene: 3. Germline assignment: CDR1 SEHNR and CDR2 FQNEAQ (reference sequence). CDR3 amino acids: CASSLSGGATDTQYF. The DNA of the CDR3 is TGTGCCAGCAGCCTTAGCGGGGGGGCCACAGATACGCAGTATTTT. Combining the CDR3 with reference TRBV7-9 and TRBJ2-3 gives the whole variable domain DTGVSQNPRHKITKRGQNVTFRCDPISEHNRLYWYRQTLGQGPEFLTYFQNEAQLEKSRLLSDRFSAERPKGSFSTLEIQRTEQGDSAMYLCASSLSGGATDTQYFGPGTRLTVL.

The J gene is TRBJ2-5, the V gene TRBV11-2; the D gene is possibly TRBD1 (5 bases). CDR3 size: 14 residues. CDR1 and CDR2 from the germline V gene are SGHAT and FQNNGV. The germline V and J ends were trimmed by 4 bases and 2 bases, with 11 bases remaining between them. The CDR3: CASSSIGVQETQYF. As DNA, the CDR3 is TGTGCCAGCAGCTCTATAGGGGTTCAAGAGACCCAGTACTTC.

V is TRBV6-5 and J is TRBJ1-4; D is perhaps TRBD1 (5 bases). Trimming took off 0 bases at V and 0 bases at J, with 8 bases between the two ends. Germline values: CDR1 MNHEY, CDR2 SVGAGI. This CDR3 contains 16 residues. This CDR3 is CASSYSGGTTNEKLFF. The CDR3 DNA sequence: TGTGCCAGCAGTTACTCGGGGGGAACAACTAATGAAAAACTGTTTTTT.

The CDR3 coding sequence is TGTGCCAGCAGAAGAGGGGGGGCGGCCTACGAGCAGTACTTC. It translates to CASRRGGAAYEQYF. J is TRBJ2-7 and V is TRBV6-5, with D possibly TRBD2 on 7 matching bases. The V end lost 6 bases, the J end lost 2 bases, and 14 bases lay between the germline ends. The germline V gene encodes CDR1 MNHEY and CDR2 SVGAGI. The CDR3 spans 14 residues.

In its sample, this clone was seen a few times. The CDR3 DNA reads TGTGCCAGCAGCTTAGCAGCGGGGAACACCGGGGAGCTGTTTTTT. Encoded protein: CASSLAAGNTGELFF. The J gene is TRBJ2-2, the V gene TRBV7-9, with D perhaps matching TRBD2 (6 bases). CDR1 and CDR2 (germline): SEHNR, FQNEAQ (reference sequence). The length of the CDR3 is 15 residues. V gave up 0 bases and J gave up 1 base, with 6 bases separating them.

The chain employs TRBV19 and TRBJ1-6; D unclear. V gave up 3 bases and J gave up 1 base, with 7 bases separating them. The CDR3 has 15 amino acids. The germline V gene has CDR1 LNHDA and CDR2 SQIVND (reference sequence). The CDR3 DNA follows: TGTGCCAGTAGTATGCGGTTTTCCTATAATTCACCCCTCCACTTT. Protein product: CASSMRFSYNSPLHF.

The rearrangement links TRBV15 to TRBJ1-1; TRBD1 aligns across 7 bases. J gave up 1 base and V 5 bases, and 4 bases lay outside the gene matches. There are 14 residues in the CDR3. CDR1 is LNHNV, CDR2 YYDKDF, per germline (reference sequence). CDR3 nucleotides: TGTGCCACCAGCCTCCACAGGGGGAACACTGAAGCTTTCTTT. This codes for CATSLHRGNTEAFF.

For the CDR3, the DNA is TGTGCCAGCAGCCAGGACAGGGGGGGAGGTCGGACTGAAGCTTTCTTT. Its protein is CASSQDRGGGRTEAFF. V gene TRBV4-2 combines with J gene TRBJ1-1; 10 nucleotides line up with TRBD1. CDR3 size: 16 residues. V shed 3 bases, J shed 5 bases, and the junction held 9 bases outside the gene matches. Germline V lookup: CDR1 LGHNA, CDR2 YNFKEQ.

This clone showed up just once. The rearrangement uses TRBV19 and TRBJ1-5, with D possibly matching TRBD1 (5 bases). Trimming pared 3 bases from V and 4 bases from J, leaving 19 bases between. CDR3 size: 17 residues. The germline gives CDR1 LNHDA, CDR2 SQIVND (reference sequence). The CDR3 region has the DNA TGTGCCAGTAGTATCTACGGACAATCGGAGCCGAATCAGCCCCAGCATTTT. Residues: CASSIYGQSEPNQPQHF.

The chain is built from TRBV30 and TRBJ2-3; D might be TRBD2 (7 bases). CDR1 GTSNPN and CDR2 SVGIG come from the germline V gene (reference sequence). This CDR3 comprises 14 residues. V lost 0 bases and J 2 bases, leaving 9 bases between the germline ends. This CDR3 reads CAWSVGGATDTQYF. The CDR3 DNA reads TGTGCCTGGAGTGTTGGGGGGGCCACAGATACGCAGTATTTT.

The V call is TRBV13, the J call TRBJ1-1; D not resolved. This CDR3 is built from 15 residues. From germline, CDR1 is PRHDT and CDR2 FYEKMQ (reference sequence). V gave up 0 bases and J gave up 5 bases, with 13 bases separating them. CDR3: CASSLGGGRRTEAFF. The CDR3 DNA sequence: TGTGCCAGCAGCTTAGGAGGAGGGAGGCGGACTGAAGCTTTCTTT.

The chain is built from TRBV5-1 and TRBJ2-1, with 7 bases aligning to TRBD2. After removal of 0 bases from V and 8 bases from J, the junction contained 8 bases not matched to a gene. CDR1 and CDR2 (germline): SGHRS, YFSETQ. This CDR3 is built from 15 residues. DNA for the CDR3: TGCGCCAGCAGCTTGGGGAAGGGAGGGACCGATGAGCAGTTCTTC. As protein: CASSLGKGGTDEQFF.

This clone was seen once. The rearrangement joins TRBV30 to TRBJ2-4; D might be TRBD1 (7 bases). This CDR3 has 14 residues. The V end was cut by 1 base, the J end by 7 bases, with 14 bases between. In germline, CDR1 is GTSNPN, CDR2 SVGIG (reference sequence). The CDR3 DNA sequence: TGTGCCTGGAGTGAGCAGGGGGGCGGGAACATTCAGTACTTC. Translated: CAWSEQGGGNIQYF.

J is TRBJ1-3 and V is TRBV4-1; 8 bases are a match to TRBD1. From germline, CDR1 is MGHRA and CDR2 YSYEKL. V was clipped by 1 base and J by 0 bases; unmatched bases: 2. The CDR3 runs to 16 residues. In DNA form, the CDR3 reads TGCGCCAGCAGCCAAGGAGACAGGGGCTCTGGAAACACCATATATTTT. It specifies CASSQGDRGSGNTIYF.

This rearrangement joins TRBV7-8 to TRBJ1-1; no reliable D call. Germline lookup yields CDR1 SGHVS and CDR2 FQNEAQ. The V end was cut by 5 bases, the J end by 6 bases, with 16 bases between. The CDR3 extends over 14 amino acids. CDR3 residues: CASSAKTAGAEAFF. The DNA of the CDR3 is TGTGCCAGCAGCGCTAAGACCGCAGGCGCTGAAGCTTTCTTT.

The chain links TRBV6-6 to TRBJ1-6; 10 bases line up with TRBD1. The CDR3 spans 14 residues. J lost 9 bases, V lost 6 bases, and 5 bases had no gene match. The V gene's germline CDR1 is MNHNY and CDR2 SVGAGI (reference sequence). The CDR3 protein is CASRGDRGFSPLHF. CDR3 DNA: TGTGCCAGCAGGGGGGACAGGGGTTTTTCACCCCTCCACTTT.

The rearrangement joins TRBV15 to TRBJ1-1; unclear D gene. Germline V gene lookup returns CDR1 LNHNV and CDR2 YYDKDF (reference sequence). The CDR3 has 13 amino acids. V lost 1 base, J lost 11 bases, and 14 bases lay in between. The CDR3 DNA sequence: TGTGCCACCAGCAGAGCATCACTCCCGTCGGCTTTCTTT. Residues: CATSRASLPSAFF.